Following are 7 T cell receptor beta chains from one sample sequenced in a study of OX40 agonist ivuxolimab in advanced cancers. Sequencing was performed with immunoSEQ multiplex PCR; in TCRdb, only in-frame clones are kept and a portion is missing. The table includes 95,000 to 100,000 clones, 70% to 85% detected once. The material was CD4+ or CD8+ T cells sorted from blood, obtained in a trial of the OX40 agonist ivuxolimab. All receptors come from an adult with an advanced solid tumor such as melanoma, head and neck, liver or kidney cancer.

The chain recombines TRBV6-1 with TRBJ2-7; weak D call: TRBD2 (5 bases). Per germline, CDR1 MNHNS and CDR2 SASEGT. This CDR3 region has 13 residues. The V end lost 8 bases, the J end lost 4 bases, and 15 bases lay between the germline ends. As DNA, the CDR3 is TGTGCCAGCGGCGCCGGGAACCCTTACGAGCAGTACTTC. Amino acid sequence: CASGAGNPYEQYF.

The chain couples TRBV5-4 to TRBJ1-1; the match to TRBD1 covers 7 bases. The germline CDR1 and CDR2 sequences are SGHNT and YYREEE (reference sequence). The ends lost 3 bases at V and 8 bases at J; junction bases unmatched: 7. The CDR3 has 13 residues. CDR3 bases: TGTGCCAGCAGCTCGTTCACAGGGGAAGAAGCTTTCTTT. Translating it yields CASSSFTGEEAFF.

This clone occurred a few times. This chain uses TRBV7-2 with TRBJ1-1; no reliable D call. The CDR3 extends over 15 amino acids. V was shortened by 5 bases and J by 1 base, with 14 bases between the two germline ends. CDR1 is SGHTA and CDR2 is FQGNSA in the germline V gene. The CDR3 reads CASSHQTARNTEAFF. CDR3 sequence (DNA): TGTGCCAGCAGCCATCAGACGGCACGGAACACTGAAGCTTTCTTT. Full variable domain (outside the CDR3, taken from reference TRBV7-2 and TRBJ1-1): GAGVSQSPSNKVTEKGKDVELRCDPISGHTALYWYRQSLGQGLEFLIYFQGNSAPDKSGLPSDRFSAERTGGSVSTLTIQRTQQEDSAVYLCASSHQTARNTEAFFGQGTRLTVV.

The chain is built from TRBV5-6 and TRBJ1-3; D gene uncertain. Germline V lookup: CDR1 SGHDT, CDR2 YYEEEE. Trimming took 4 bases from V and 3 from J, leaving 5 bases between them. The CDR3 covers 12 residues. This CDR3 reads CASSLRGNTIYF. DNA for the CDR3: TGTGCCAGCAGCCTGCGTGGAAACACCATATATTTT. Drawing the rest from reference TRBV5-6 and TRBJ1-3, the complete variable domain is DAGVTQSPTHLIKTRGQQVTLRCSPKSGHDTVSWYQQALGQGPQFIFQYYEEEERQRGNFPDRFSGHQFPNYSSELNVNALLLGDSALYLCASSLRGNTIYFGEGSWLTVV.

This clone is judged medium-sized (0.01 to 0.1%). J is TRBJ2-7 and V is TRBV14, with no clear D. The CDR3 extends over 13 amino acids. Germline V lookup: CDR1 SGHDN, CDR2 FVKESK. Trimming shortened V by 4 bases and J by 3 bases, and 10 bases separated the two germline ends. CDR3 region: CASSRLLGYEQYF. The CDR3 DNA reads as TGTGCCAGCAGCCGCCTTCTTGGCTACGAGCAGTACTTC.

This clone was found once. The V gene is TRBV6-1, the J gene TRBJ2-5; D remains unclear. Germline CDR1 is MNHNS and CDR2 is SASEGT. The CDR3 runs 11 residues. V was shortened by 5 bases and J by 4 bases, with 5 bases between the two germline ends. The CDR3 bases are TGTGCCAGCAGTTACGGAGAGACCCAGTACTTC. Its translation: CASSYGETQYF.

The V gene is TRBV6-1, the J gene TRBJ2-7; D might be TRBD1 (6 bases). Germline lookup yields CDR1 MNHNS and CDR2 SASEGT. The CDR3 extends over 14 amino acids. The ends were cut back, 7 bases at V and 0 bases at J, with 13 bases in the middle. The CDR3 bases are TGTGCCAGCACTCTCCGGACAGCCTCCTACGAGCAGTACTTC. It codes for CASTLRTASYEQYF.